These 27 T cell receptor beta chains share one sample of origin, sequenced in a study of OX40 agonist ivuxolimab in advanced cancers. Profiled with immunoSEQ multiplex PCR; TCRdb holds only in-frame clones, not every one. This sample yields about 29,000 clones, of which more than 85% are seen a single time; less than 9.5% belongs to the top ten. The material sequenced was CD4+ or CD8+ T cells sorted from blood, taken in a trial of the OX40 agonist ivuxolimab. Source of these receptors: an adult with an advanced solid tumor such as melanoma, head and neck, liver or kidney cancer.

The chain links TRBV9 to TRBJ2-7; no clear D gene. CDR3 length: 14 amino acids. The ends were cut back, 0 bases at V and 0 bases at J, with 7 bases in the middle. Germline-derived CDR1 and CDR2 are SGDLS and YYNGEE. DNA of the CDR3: TGTGCCAGCAGCGTAGGTGACGGCTCCTACGAGCAGTACTTC. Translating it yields CASSVGDGSYEQYF.

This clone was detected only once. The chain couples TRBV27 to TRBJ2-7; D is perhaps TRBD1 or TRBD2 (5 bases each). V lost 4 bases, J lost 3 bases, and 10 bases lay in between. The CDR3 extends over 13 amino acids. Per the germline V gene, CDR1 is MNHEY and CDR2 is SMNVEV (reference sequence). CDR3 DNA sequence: TGTGCCAGCAGTTGGGGACCTCACTACGAGCAGTACTTC. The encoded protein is CASSWGPHYEQYF.

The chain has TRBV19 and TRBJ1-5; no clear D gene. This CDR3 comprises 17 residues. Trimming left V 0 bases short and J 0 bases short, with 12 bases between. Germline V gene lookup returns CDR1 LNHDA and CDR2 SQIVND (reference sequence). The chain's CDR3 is CASSIENPDYSNQPQHF. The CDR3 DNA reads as TGTGCCAGTAGTATAGAAAATCCAGATTATAGCAATCAGCCCCAGCATTTT.

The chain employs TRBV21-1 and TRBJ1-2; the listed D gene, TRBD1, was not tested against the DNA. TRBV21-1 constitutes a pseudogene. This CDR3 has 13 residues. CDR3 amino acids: CANRGATHYGYTF. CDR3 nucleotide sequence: TGTGCCAACAGGGGGGCGACCCACTATGGCTACACCTTC.

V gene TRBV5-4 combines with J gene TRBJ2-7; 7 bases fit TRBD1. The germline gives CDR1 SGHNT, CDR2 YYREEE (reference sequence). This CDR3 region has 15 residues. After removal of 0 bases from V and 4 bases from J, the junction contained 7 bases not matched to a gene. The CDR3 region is CASSLGQGEGYEQYF. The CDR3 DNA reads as TGTGCCAGCAGCTTGGGGCAGGGGGAAGGGTACGAGCAGTACTTC.

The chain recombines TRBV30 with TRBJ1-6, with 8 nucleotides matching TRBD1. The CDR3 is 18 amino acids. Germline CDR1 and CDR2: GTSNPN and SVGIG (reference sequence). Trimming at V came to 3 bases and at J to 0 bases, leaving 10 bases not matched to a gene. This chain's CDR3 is CAWSQTGAPSSYNSPLHF. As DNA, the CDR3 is TGTGCCTGGAGCCAGACAGGGGCTCCAAGCTCCTATAATTCACCCCTCCACTTT.

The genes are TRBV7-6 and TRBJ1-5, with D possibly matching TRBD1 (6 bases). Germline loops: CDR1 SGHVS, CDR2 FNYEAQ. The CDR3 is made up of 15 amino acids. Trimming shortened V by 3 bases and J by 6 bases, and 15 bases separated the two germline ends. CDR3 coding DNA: TGTGCCAGCAGCTTTTACCAGGGGCCGAGTCAGCCCCAGCATTTT. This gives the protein CASSFYQGPSQPQHF.

DNA of the CDR3: TGTGCCAGCAGTTTATCTTTTTTACTAGCGGGAGTTTCAGATACGCAGTATTTT. Its translation is CASSLSFLLAGVSDTQYF. The V gene is TRBV27, the J gene TRBJ2-3; 11 bases fit TRBD2. In germline, CDR1 is MNHEY, CDR2 SMNVEV (reference sequence). The CDR3 has 18 residues. The V segment lost 0 bases and the J segment 4 bases; nucleotides outside the gene matches: 9.

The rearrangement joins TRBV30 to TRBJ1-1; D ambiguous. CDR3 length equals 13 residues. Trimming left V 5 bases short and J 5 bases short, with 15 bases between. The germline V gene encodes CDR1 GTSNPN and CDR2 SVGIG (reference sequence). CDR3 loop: CAWEGGRRTEAFF. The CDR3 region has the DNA TGTGCCTGGGAGGGCGGCAGGCGGACTGAAGCTTTCTTT.

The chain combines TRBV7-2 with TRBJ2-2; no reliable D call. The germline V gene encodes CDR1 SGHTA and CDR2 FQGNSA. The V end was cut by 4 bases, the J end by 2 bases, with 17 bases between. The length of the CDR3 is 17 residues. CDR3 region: CASSSYSRRQNTGELFF. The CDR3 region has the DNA TGTGCCAGCAGCTCTTATTCCCGAAGACAAAACACCGGGGAGCTGTTTTTT.

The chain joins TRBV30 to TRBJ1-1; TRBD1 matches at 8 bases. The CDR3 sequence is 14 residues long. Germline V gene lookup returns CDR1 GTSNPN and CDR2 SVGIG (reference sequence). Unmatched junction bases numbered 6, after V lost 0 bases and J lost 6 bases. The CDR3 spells CAWSVRGTGAEAFF. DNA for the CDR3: TGTGCCTGGAGTGTACGGGGGACAGGAGCTGAAGCTTTCTTT. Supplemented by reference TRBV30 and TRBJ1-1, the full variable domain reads SQTIHQWPATLVQPVGSPLSLECTVEGTSNPNLYWYRQAAGRGLQLLFYSVGIGQISSEVPQNLSASRPQDRQFILSSKKLLLSDSGFYLCAWSVRGTGAEAFFGQGTRLTVV.

CDR3: CASSLLAAYNEQFF. DNA for the CDR3: TGTGCCAGCAGCTTACTAGCGGCCTACAATGAGCAGTTCTTC. The rearrangement uses TRBV7-9 and TRBJ2-1; 7 bases line up with TRBD2. Germline assignment: CDR1 SEHNR and CDR2 FQNEAQ (reference sequence). This CDR3 contains 14 residues. J gave up 2 bases and V 2 bases, and 0 bases lay outside the gene matches.

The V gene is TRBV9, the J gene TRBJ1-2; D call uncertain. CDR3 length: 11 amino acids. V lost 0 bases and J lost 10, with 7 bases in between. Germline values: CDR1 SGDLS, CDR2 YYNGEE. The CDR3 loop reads CASSVAFFYTF. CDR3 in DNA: TGTGCCAGCAGCGTAGCGTTCTTCTACACCTTC.

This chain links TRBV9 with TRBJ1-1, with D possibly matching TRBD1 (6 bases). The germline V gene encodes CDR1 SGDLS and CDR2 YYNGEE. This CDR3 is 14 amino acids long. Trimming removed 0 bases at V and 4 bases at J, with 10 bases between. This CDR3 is CASSVGGGATEAFF. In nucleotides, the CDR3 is TGTGCCAGCAGCGTAGGAGGGGGGGCCACTGAAGCTTTCTTT.

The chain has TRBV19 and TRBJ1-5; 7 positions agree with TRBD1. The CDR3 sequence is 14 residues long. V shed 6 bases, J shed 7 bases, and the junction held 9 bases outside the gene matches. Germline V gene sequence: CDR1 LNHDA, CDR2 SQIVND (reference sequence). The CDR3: CASSLDRIYQPQHF. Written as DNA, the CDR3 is TGTGCCAGTAGCCTGGACAGGATTTACCAGCCCCAGCATTTT.

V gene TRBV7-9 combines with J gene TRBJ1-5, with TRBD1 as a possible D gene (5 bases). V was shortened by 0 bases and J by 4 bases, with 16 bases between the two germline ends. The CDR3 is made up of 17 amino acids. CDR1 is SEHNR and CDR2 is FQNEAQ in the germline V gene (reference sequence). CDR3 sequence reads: CASSLAYGQSRNQPQHF. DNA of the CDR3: TGTGCCAGCAGCTTAGCGTACGGACAATCCCGAAATCAGCCCCAGCATTTT.

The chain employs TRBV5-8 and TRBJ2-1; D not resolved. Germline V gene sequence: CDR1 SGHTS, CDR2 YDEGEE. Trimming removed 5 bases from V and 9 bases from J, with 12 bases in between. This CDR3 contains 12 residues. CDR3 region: CASSLVRGEQFF. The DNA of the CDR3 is TGTGCCAGCAGTCTAGTCAGAGGTGAGCAGTTCTTC.

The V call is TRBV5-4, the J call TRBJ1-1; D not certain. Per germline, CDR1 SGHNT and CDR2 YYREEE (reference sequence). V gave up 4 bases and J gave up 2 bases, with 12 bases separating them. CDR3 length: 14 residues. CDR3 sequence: CASSARGKNTEAFF. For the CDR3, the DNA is TGTGCCAGCAGCGCTCGAGGGAAAAACACTGAAGCTTTCTTT.

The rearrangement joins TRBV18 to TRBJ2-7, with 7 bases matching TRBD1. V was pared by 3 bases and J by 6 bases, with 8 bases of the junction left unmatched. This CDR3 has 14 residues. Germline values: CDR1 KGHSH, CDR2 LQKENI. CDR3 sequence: CASSPRDRVCEQYF. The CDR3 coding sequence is TGTGCCAGCTCACCCCGGGACAGAGTCTGCGAGCAGTACTTC.

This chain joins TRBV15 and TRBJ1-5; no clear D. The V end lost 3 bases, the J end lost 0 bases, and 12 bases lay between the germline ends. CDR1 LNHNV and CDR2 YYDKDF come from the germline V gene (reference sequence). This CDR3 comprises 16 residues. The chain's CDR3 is CATSSGSTFSNQPQHF. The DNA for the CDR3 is TGTGCCACCAGCAGCGGCTCGACTTTTAGCAATCAGCCCCAGCATTTT.

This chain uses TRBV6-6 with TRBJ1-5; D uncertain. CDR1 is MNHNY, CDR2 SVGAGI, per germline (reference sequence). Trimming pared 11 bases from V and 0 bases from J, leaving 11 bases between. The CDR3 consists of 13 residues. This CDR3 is CAGRTGSNQPQHF. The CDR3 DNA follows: TGTGCCGGGCGAACGGGTAGCAATCAGCCCCAGCATTTT.

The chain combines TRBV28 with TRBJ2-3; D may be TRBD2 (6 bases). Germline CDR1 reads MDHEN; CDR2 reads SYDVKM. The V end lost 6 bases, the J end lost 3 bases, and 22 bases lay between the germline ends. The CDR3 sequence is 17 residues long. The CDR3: CASREPGLLTETDTQYF. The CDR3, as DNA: TGTGCCAGCAGGGAACCGGGACTCTTAACAGAGACAGATACGCAGTATTTT.

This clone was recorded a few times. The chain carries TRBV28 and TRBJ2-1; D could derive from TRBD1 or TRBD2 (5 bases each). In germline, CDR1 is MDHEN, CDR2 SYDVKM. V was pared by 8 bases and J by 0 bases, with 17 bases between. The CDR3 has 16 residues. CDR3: CASHPLGTSSYNEQFF. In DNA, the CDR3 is TGTGCCAGCCACCCTCTTGGGACCAGCTCCTACAATGAGCAGTTCTTC.

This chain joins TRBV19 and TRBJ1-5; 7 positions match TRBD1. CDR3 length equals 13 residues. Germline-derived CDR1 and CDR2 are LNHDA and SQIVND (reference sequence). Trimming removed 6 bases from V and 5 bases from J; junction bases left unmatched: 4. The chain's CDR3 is CASRGTDDQPQHF. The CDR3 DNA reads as TGTGCCAGTAGGGGGACAGACGATCAGCCCCAGCATTTT.

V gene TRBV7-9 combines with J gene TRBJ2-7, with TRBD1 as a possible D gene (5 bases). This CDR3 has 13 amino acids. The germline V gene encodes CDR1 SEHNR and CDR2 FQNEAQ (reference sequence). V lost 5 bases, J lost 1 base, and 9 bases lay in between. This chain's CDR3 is CASSPDSSYEQYF. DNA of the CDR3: TGTGCCAGCAGCCCCGACAGTTCCTACGAGCAGTACTTC.

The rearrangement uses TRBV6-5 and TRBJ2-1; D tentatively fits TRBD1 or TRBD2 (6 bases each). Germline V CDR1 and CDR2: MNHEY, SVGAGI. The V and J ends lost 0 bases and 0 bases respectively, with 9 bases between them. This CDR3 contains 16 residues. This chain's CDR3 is CASSYSRDNSYNEQFF. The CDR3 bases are TGTGCCAGCAGTTACTCGCGGGACAACTCCTACAATGAGCAGTTCTTC.

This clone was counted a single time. The CDR3 here is CASSQDPAGGYEQYF. CDR3 in DNA: TGCGCCAGCAGCCAAGATCCGGCAGGGGGCTACGAGCAGTACTTC. J is TRBJ2-7 and V is TRBV4-3, with 7 bases lining up with TRBD1. V shed 0 bases and J 3 bases; nucleotides not matched to a gene: 5. Germline CDR1 is LGHNA and CDR2 is YSLEER. The CDR3 runs to 15 residues.